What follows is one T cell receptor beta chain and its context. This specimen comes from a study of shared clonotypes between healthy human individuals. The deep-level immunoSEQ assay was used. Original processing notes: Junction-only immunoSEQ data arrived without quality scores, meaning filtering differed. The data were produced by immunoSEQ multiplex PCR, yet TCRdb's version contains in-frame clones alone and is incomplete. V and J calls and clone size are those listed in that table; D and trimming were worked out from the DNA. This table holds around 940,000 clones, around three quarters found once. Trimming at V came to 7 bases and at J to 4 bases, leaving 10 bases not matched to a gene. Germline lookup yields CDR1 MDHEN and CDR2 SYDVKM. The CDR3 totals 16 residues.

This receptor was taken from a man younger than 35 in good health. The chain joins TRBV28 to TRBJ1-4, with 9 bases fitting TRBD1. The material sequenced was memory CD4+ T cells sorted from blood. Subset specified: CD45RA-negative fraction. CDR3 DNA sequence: TGTGCCAGCACGGGACAGGGTCTGACCTTTAATGAAAAACTGTTTTTT. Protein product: CASTGQGLTFNEKLFF.